This TCR beta chain was captured in a study of CD8+CD57+ T cells in acquired aplastic anemia. Study context: 3 to 4 ug was the average amount of DNA from sorted CD4+ and CD8+ cells.

Patients chosen for sequencing had CD8+CD57+ cells that had expanded, as shown by flow cytometry. Patients were untreated when blood was sampled. The study profiled TCR beta VDJ and CDR3 using genomic DNA as template. TCRdb used MiXCR to reprocess the reads, holding one entry per CDR3 protein. The sample records about 190,000 distinct CDR3 sequences, just under 50% being singletons. Germline loops: CDR1 SGDLS, CDR2 YYNGEE. CDR3 size: 14 residues. V lost 4 bases and J lost 4, with 14 bases in between. This receptor was obtained from a human donor with aplastic anemia. Sequencing was performed on sorted CD4+, CD8+, or CD8+CD57+ T cells (not recorded which) from PBMCs. The chain is built from TRBV9 and TRBJ2-5; D possibly corresponds to TRBD2 (6 bases). The CDR3 spells CASSPRLGGETQYF. The CDR3 nucleotides read TGTGCCAGCAGCCCCCGACTAGGCGGAGAGACCCAGTACTTC.